The 11 T cell receptor beta chains given below trace back to one sample, sequenced in a study of cytomegalovirus exposure and HLA in healthy donors. PCR involved 60 Vbeta and 13 Jbeta primers. Assay: immunoSEQ multiplex PCR; the TCRdb copy retains only in-frame clones and omits some. The table shows about 130,000 clones, with about 82% occurring only once. Sequencing was done on a sample of PBMCs. These receptors all stem from a boy aged 5-17 years in good health and CMV-seronegative.

This chain uses TRBV18 with TRBJ1-4; D gene ambiguous. CDR3 length: 14 amino acids. V lost 3 bases to trimming and J lost 7 bases, with 12 bases between them. Germline V gene sequence: CDR1 KGHSH, CDR2 LQKENI. The CDR3: CASSPEGFREKLFF. CDR3 sequence (DNA): TGTGCCAGCTCACCGGAGGGCTTCCGTGAAAAACTGTTTTTT.

The chain couples TRBV19 to TRBJ1-5; 8 bases align to TRBD1. The ends lost 6 bases at V and 0 bases at J; junction bases unmatched: 13. The CDR3 length is 18 residues. Per germline, CDR1 LNHDA and CDR2 SQIVND (reference sequence). CDR3 amino acids: CASSPAGTGGNSNQPQHF. CDR3 bases: TGTGCCAGTAGCCCCGCCGGGACAGGTGGAAATAGCAATCAGCCCCAGCATTTT. The full variable domain, with the rest looked up from reference TRBV19 and TRBJ1-5, is DGGITQSPKYLFRKEGQNVTLSCEQNLNHDAMYWYRQDPGQGLRLIYYSQIVNDFQKGDIAEGYSVSREKKESFPLTVTSAQKNPTAFYLCASSPAGTGGNSNQPQHFGDGTRLSIL.

The gene calls are TRBV6-6 and TRBJ1-1; 8 nucleotides match TRBD1. V dropped 2 bases and J dropped 5; count of bases not matched to a gene: 10. This CDR3 region has 16 residues. Germline assignment: CDR1 MNHNY and CDR2 SVGAGI (reference sequence). The CDR3 DNA reads TGTGCCAGCAGTTACGGCCCTCAGGGGGCGCGGACTGAAGCTTTCTTT. Its protein is CASSYGPQGARTEAFF.

This clone was seen more than once but under ten times. The V and J genes are TRBV4-3 and TRBJ2-1, with 11 bases that match TRBD2. Germline CDR1 is LGHNA and CDR2 is YSLEER. This CDR3 has 17 amino acids. Trimming took 4 bases from V and 9 from J; bases not matched to a gene: 14. The CDR3 spells CASSRGTSGGSGGEQFF. The CDR3 nucleotides are TGCGCCAGCAGCCGGGGGACTAGCGGAGGATCAGGAGGTGAGCAGTTCTTC.

CDR3 coding DNA: TGTGCCAGCATGTATCGACAGGGGTCATATGGCTACACCTTC. Translated, it gives CASMYRQGSYGYTF. The chain couples TRBV2 to TRBJ1-2; 8 nucleotides line up with TRBD1. Germline CDR1 is SNHLY and CDR2 is FYNNEI. The ends lost 7 bases at V and 5 bases at J; junction bases unmatched: 9. This CDR3 spans 14 amino acids.

The chain combines TRBV25-1 with TRBJ2-3; 8 positions match TRBD1. J lost 3 bases, V lost 9 bases, and 5 bases had no gene match. Germline V gene sequence: CDR1 MGHDK, CDR2 SYGVNS. The CDR3 has 13 amino acids. CDR3 in amino acids: CASLQGGTDTQYF. The CDR3 bases are TGTGCCAGTCTACAGGGGGGTACAGATACGCAGTATTTT. The whole variable domain, remainder taken from reference TRBV25-1 and TRBJ2-3, is EADIYQTPRYLVIGTGKKITLECSQTMGHDKMYWYQQDPGMELHLIHYSYGVNSTEKGDLSSESTVSRIRTEHFPLTLESARPSHTSQYLCASLQGGTDTQYFGPGTRLTVL.

The V gene is TRBV7-9, the J gene TRBJ2-3, with 14 nucleotides matching TRBD2. Germline CDR1 and CDR2: SEHNR and FQNEAQ (reference sequence). V dropped 6 bases and J dropped 3; count of bases not matched to a gene: 11. The CDR3 is 18 residues long. The CDR3: CASSFPRLAGGSTDTQYF. For the CDR3, the DNA is TGTGCCAGCAGTTTCCCACGACTAGCGGGAGGGTCTACAGATACGCAGTATTTT.

J is TRBJ1-1 and V is TRBV5-1, with 7 bases that match TRBD1. The CDR3 totals 14 residues. With V trimmed by 3 bases and J by 3 bases, 5 bases remained unmatched. Per the germline V gene, CDR1 is SGHRS and CDR2 is YFSETQ. The CDR3 coding sequence is TGCGCCAGCAGCTCCACAGGGGAGGACACTGAAGCTTTCTTT. Protein: CASSSTGEDTEAFF.

The chain couples TRBV30 to TRBJ2-7; 7 nucleotides agree with TRBD1. V gave up 7 bases and J gave up 0 bases; unmatched junction bases: 9. This CDR3 region has 14 residues. The V gene's germline CDR1 is GTSNPN and CDR2 SVGIG (reference sequence). CDR3 DNA: TGTGCCTCAAACAGGGGTAAAGGCTCCTACGAGCAGTACTTC. This sequence encodes CASNRGKGSYEQYF.

The chain employs TRBV4-2 and TRBJ2-3; D uncertain. The germline V and J ends were trimmed by 0 bases and 2 bases, with 9 bases remaining between them. The CDR3 consists of 15 residues. Germline V CDR1 and CDR2: LGHNA, YNFKEQ. The DNA for the CDR3 is TGTGCCAGCAGCCAAGATTTCCGTATCACAGATACGCAGTATTTT. Protein: CASSQDFRITDTQYF.

This clone has a handful of counts. The germline gene is not matched at one end of the junction; a read error may be the cause. V is TRBV6-1 and J is TRBJ2-7; 8 bases match TRBD2. In germline, CDR1 is MNHNS, CDR2 SASEGT. The CDR3 runs to 13 residues. The CDR3 nucleotides are TGTACCAGCGGGGGAGGGGGAATCTACGAGCAGTACTTC. As protein: CTSGGGGIYEQYF.